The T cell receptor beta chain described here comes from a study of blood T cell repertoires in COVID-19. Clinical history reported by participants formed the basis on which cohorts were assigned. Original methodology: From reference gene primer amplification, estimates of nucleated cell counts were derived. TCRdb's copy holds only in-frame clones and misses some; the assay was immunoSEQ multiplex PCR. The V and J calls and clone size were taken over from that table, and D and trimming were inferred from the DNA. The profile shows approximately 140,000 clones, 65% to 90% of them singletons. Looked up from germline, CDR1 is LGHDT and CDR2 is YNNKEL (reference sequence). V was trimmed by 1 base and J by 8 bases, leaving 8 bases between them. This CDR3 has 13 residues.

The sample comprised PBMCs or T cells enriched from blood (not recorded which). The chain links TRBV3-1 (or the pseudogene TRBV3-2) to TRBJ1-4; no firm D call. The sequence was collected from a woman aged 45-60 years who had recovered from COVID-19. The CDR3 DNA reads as TGTGCCAGCAGCCAAGTCGGGGTCGAAAAACTGTTTTTT. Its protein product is CASSQVGVEKLFF.